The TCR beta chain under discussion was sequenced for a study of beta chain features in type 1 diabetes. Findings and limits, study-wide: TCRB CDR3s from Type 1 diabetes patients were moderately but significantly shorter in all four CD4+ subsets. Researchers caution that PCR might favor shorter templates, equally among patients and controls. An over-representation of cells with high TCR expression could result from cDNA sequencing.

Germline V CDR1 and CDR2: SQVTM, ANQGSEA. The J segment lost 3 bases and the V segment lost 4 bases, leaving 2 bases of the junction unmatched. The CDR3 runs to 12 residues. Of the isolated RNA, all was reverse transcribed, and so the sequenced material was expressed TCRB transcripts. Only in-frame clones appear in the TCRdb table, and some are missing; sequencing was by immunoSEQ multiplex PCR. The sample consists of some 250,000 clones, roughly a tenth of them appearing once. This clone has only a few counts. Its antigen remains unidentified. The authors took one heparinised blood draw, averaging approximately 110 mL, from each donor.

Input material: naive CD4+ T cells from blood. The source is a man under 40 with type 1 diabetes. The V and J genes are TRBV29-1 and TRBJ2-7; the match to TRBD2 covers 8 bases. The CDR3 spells CSVVAGGYEQYF. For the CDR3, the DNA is TGCAGCGTTGTTGCGGGGGGCTACGAGCAGTACTTC.